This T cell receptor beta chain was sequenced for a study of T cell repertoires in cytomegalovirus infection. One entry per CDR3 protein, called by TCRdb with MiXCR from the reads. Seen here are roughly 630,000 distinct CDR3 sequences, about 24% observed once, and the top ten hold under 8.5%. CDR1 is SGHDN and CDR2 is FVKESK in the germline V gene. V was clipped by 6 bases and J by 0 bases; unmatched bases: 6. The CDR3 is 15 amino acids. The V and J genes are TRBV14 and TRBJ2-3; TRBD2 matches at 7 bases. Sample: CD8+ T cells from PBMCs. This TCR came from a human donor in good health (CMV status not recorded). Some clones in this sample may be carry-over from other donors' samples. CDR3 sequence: CASRPSGASTDTQYF. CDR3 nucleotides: TGTGCCAGCAGACCCAGCGGGGCTAGCACAGATACGCAGTATTTT.